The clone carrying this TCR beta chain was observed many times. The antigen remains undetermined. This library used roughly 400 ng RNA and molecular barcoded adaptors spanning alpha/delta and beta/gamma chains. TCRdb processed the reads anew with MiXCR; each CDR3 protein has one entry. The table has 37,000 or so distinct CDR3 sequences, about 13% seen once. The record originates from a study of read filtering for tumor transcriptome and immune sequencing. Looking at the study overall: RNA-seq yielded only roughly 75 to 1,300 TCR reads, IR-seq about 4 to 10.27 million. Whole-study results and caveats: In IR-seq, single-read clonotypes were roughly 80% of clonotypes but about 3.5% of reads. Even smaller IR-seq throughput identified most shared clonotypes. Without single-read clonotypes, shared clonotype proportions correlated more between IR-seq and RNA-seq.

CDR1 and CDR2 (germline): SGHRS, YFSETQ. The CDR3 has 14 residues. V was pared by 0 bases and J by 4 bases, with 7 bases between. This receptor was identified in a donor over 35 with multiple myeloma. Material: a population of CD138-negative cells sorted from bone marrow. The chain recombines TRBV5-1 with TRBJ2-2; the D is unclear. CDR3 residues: CASSLDSFTGELFF. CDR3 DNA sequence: TGCGCCAGCAGCTTGGACTCATTCACCGGGGAGCTGTTTTTT.